Below are 15 T cell receptor beta chains sequenced from a single sample in a study of T cells in Graves' hyperthyroidism and ophthalmopathy. Amplification of TCR beta CDR3 regions was performed using RNA transcripts as template. The HTBI set primed first-round TCR CDR3 RT-PCR. TCRdb passed the multiplex PCR reads through MiXCR, listing each CDR3 protein once. The sample carries a few hundred thousand distinct CDR3 sequences, 40% to 55% recorded once. The sequencing input was peripheral blood or thyroid tissue (not recorded which). The receptors stem from a woman between 18 and 30 years old with Graves' hyperthyroidism.

Turning to this clonotype: Here the CDR3 omits its conserved ending phenylalanine or tryptophan, so a read error is the likely source. The DNA is left out, because the CDR3 cannot be placed on it with certainty; the CDR3 is given as TCRdb lists it. The V and J genes are TRBV7-2 and TRBJ2-7; no check of the table's D call, TRBD2, against the DNA was made. Germline V lookup: CDR1 SGHTA, CDR2 FQGNSA. The CDR3 has 8 amino acids, counting both end residues. CDR3 sequence reads: CASSPRAG.

This clonotype occurred many times. This likely comes from a read error, as the CDR3 has no conserved phenylalanine or tryptophan at its end. Because the CDR3's place on the DNA is in doubt, the DNA is left out and the CDR3 is given as listed by TCRdb. The chain links TRBV15 to TRBJ1-1; the listed D gene, TRBD1, was not tested against the DNA. Germline V gene data show CDR1 as LNHNV and CDR2 as YYDKDF (reference sequence). The CDR3 totals 15 residues, both ends included. The CDR3 loop reads CATSSEPGQGAQAFV.

This clonotype is a singleton in its sample. V gene TRBV9 combines with J gene TRBJ2-7; D may be TRBD2 (6 bases). In germline, CDR1 is SGDLS, CDR2 YYNGEE. CDR3 length: 15 residues. V shed 0 bases and J shed 3 bases, with 13 bases lying between them. The CDR3 region has the DNA TGTGCCAGCAGCGTAGCGTCTAGCGTCCTCTACGAGCAGTACTTC. It translates to CASSVASSVLYEQYF.

The chain is built from TRBV15 and TRBJ2-1; a weak D match, TRBD1 (6 bases). The CDR3 contains 15 residues. Trimming pared 0 bases from V and 1 base from J, leaving 7 bases between. The V gene's germline CDR1 is LNHNV and CDR2 YYDKDF (reference sequence). The CDR3 spells CATSRDTGSYNEQFF. The CDR3 region has the DNA TGTGCCACCAGCAGAGACACAGGGTCCTACAATGAGCAGTTCTTC.

The chain is built from TRBV5-1 and TRBJ2-4, with 8 bases aligning to TRBD2. Trimming cost V 8 bases and J 8 bases; bases outside gene matches: 12. Germline CDR1 SGHRS, CDR2 YFSETQ. The length of the CDR3 is 14 residues. The CDR3 here is CASEQAGGGDIQYF. Written as DNA, the CDR3 is TGCGCCAGTGAACAGGCGGGAGGTGGGGACATTCAGTACTTC.

The rearrangement joins TRBV20-1 to TRBJ2-5; TRBD2 aligns across 11 bases. Germline CDR1 is DFQATT and CDR2 is SNEGSKA (reference sequence). The CDR3 is made up of 13 amino acids. V dropped 6 bases and J dropped 2; count of bases not matched to a gene: 2. CDR3 region: CSATSGSQETQYF. Here the CDR3 DNA reads TGCAGTGCAACTAGCGGGAGTCAAGAGACCCAGTACTTC.

Ten or more counts support this clonotype. V gene TRBV13 combines with J gene TRBJ1-1; D call uncertain. Germline CDR1 PRHDT, CDR2 FYEKMQ (reference sequence). The CDR3 has 16 residues. Trimming took off 5 bases at V and 2 bases at J, with 18 bases between the two ends. Here the CDR3 reads CASSPTPPQRNTEAFF. Here the CDR3 DNA reads TGTGCCAGCAGCCCGACTCCACCTCAAAGAAACACTGAAGCTTTCTTT.

The chain combines TRBV5-5 with TRBJ2-7; possible D gene TRBD1, 5 bases. V was pared by 4 bases and J by 2 bases, with 13 bases between. CDR1 is SGHKS and CDR2 is YYEKEE in the germline V gene (reference sequence). There are 14 residues in the CDR3. The CDR3 coding sequence is TGTGCCAGCAGCAACGTCGACAGCCCCTACGAGCAGTACTTC. It encodes CASSNVDSPYEQYF.

In its sample, this clonotype was seen many times. CDR3: CASSSNFDSPYEQYF. CDR3 nucleotides: TGTGCCAGCAGCTCGAATTTTGACAGTCCCTACGAGCAGTACTTC. The chain combines TRBV11-3 with TRBJ2-7; D perhaps matches TRBD1 (5 bases). The CDR3 is 15 amino acids. Germline values: CDR1 SGHNT, CDR2 YENEEA. Deletions cut 4 bases from V and 2 bases from J, with 15 bases between. The variable domain in full, with the rest retrieved from reference TRBV11-3 and TRBJ2-7, is EAGVVQSPRYKIIEKKQPVAFWCNPISGHNTLYWYLQNLGQGPELLIRYENEEAVDDSQLPKDRFSAERLKGVDSTLKIQPAELGDSAVYLCASSSNFDSPYEQYFGPGTRLTVT.

Notes on this clonotype: A much larger clone is a single base away; this may be a read error. This chain links TRBV30 with TRBJ2-7, with TRBD1 matching over 9 bases. CDR1 is GTSNPN, CDR2 SVGIG, per germline (reference sequence). With 5 bases clipped from V and 6 bases from J, the junction kept 5 bases outside the gene matches. CDR3 size: 12 residues. This CDR3 reads CAWDGQGLEQYF. The CDR3 DNA reads as TGTGCCTGGGATGGACAGGGGCTCGAGCAGTACTTC.

The chain is built from TRBV11-1 and TRBJ2-1, with 10 bases fitting TRBD2. The CDR3 loop spans 15 amino acids. The V gene end was trimmed by 5 bases and the J gene end by 5 bases; junction bases not matched to a gene: 6. From germline, CDR1 is SGHAT and CDR2 FQDESV (reference sequence). CDR3 loop: CASSKGGLANNEQFF. The CDR3, as DNA: TGTGCCAGCAGCAAGGGGGGACTAGCGAACAATGAGCAGTTCTTC.

This clonotype was counted ten times or more. V is TRBV11-3 and J is TRBJ2-7, with 9 bases lining up with TRBD1. This CDR3 has 14 amino acids. V shed 8 bases and J 4 bases; nucleotides not matched to a gene: 9. CDR1 SGHNT and CDR2 YENEEA come from the germline V gene. The DNA of the CDR3 is TGTGCCAGCCGGAACCGGGACAGGGAGTACGAGCAGTACTTC. Protein: CASRNRDREYEQYF.

About this clonotype: At one boundary the junction diverges from the germline segment, which might be a read error. The rearrangement joins TRBV20-1 to TRBJ1-4, with 12 bases lining up with TRBD1. The CDR3 is made up of 17 amino acids. Germline lookup yields CDR1 DFQATT and CDR2 SNEGSKA (reference sequence). CDR3 amino acids: CGARRAVGQGAFEKLFF. CDR3 nucleotide sequence: TGCGGTGCTAGGAGAGCTGTGGGACAGGGGGCGTTTGAAAAACTGTTTTTT.

This clonotype was seen a handful of times. The rearrangement uses TRBV12-3 or TRBV12-4 and TRBJ1-3; no clear D. The CDR3 is made up of 17 amino acids. Trimming removed 7 bases at V and 2 bases at J, with 21 bases between. CDR3 sequence: CASTPPAPGVPGNTIYF. As DNA, the CDR3 is TGTGCCAGCACTCCCCCGGCACCGGGAGTCCCTGGAAACACCATATATTTT.

V gene TRBV7-2 combines with J gene TRBJ2-3; 7 bases agree with TRBD2. Trimming cost V 8 bases and J 1 base; bases outside gene matches: 21. CDR3 size: 19 residues. CDR1 SGHTA and CDR2 FQGNSA come from the germline V gene. The CDR3 nucleotides are TGTGCCAGCGGCCACCGCGGGGGAAGGGGATTAGTCGGCACAGATACGCAGTATTTT. Protein: CASGHRGGRGLVGTDTQYF. The full variable domain, rest sourced from reference TRBV7-2 and TRBJ2-3, is GAGVSQSPSNKVTEKGKDVELRCDPISGHTALYWYRQSLGQGLEFLIYFQGNSAPDKSGLPSDRFSAERTGGSVSTLTIQRTQQEDSAVYLCASGHRGGRGLVGTDTQYFGPGTRLTVL.